These T cell receptor beta chains were read from a single sample in a study of shared clonotypes between healthy human individuals. Method: immunoSEQ multiplex PCR; TCRdb's copy keeps in-frame clones and lacks some. The sample lists 2 million to 3 million clones, roughly 93% occurring once. Source material: naive CD4+ T cells from PBMCs. These receptors all come from a man aged 18 to 29 in good health. Some clones in this sample may be carry-over from other donors' samples. CDR3s include the opening cysteine and the closing phenylalanine or tryptophan. The D gene is left open where the match is weak. Some rows have no size entry. The others give once, few or many, or a class for an expanded clone.

D gene	clone size	J gene	V gene	CDR3 DNA	CDR3 protein
TRBD2	-	TRBJ2-7	TRBV10-2	TGCGCCAGCAGGGGGACTAGCGGGAGTAGCGATTACGAGCAGTACTTC	CASRGTSGSSDYEQYF
-	-	TRBJ1-4	TRBV6-5	TGTGCCAGGACCGCAACTAATGAAAAACTGTTTTTT	CARTATNEKLFF
-	-	TRBJ2-5	TRBV9	TGTGCCAGCAGCGCCAAGACCCAGTACTTC	CASSAKTQYF
TRBD1	-	TRBJ2-7	TRBV19	TGTGCCAGTAGTATACAGGGGACAGGGTCCTACGAGCAGTACTTC	CASSIQGTGSYEQYF
-	-	TRBJ2-1	TRBV28	TGTGCCAGCAGACCGATGAGGACTGCCTACAATGAGCAGTTCTTC	CASRPMRTAYNEQFF
-	once	TRBJ2-6	TRBV2	TGTGCCAGCAGTCAAGGGGGTCCTGGGGCCAACGTCCTGACTTTC	CASSQGGPGANVLTF
-	-	TRBJ1-1	TRBV28	TGTGCCAGCAGAAGGACAGTCCCCTACGAAGCTTTCTTT	CASRRTVPYEAFF
-	few	TRBJ1-1	TRBV9	TGTGCCAGCAGCGTAGGAGGACAGAACACTGAAGCTTTCTTT	CASSVGGQNTEAFF
-	few	TRBJ1-5	TRBV30	TGTGCCTGGAGTGTACGAGACGGTCAGCCCCAGCATTTT	CAWSVRDGQPQHF
TRBD1	-	TRBJ2-5	TRBV19	TGTGCCAGCCGGCCCACAGGGGTCCAAGAGACCCAGTACTTC	CASRPTGVQETQYF
-	-	TRBJ1-1	TRBV9	TGTGCCAGCAGCTTTACAGGGTTGACTGAAGCTTTCTTT	CASSFTGLTEAFF
-	-	TRBJ2-2	TRBV7-3	TGTGCCAGCAGCTTAAGGCTAAACACCGGGGAGCTGTTTTTT	CASSLRLNTGELFF
TRBD2	-	TRBJ2-7	TRBV4-1	TGCGCCAGCAGCGTCCGGACTAGCGGGACCTACGAGCAGTACTTC	CASSVRTSGTYEQYF
-	-	TRBJ2-5	TRBV11-1	TGTGCCAGCAGCTTAACAGACGGAGAGACCCAGTACTTC	CASSLTDGETQYF